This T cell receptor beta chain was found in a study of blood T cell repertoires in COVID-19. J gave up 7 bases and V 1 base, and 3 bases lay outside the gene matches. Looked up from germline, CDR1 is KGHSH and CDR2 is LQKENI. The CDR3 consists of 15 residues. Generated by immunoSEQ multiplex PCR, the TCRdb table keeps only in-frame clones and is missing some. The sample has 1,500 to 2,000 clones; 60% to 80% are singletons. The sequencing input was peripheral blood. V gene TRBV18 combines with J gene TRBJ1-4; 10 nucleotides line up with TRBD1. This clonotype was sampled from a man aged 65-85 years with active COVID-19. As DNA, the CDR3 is TGTGCCAGCTCACCACTTGGGACAGGGGCTGAAAAACTGTTTTTT. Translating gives CASSPLGTGAEKLFF.